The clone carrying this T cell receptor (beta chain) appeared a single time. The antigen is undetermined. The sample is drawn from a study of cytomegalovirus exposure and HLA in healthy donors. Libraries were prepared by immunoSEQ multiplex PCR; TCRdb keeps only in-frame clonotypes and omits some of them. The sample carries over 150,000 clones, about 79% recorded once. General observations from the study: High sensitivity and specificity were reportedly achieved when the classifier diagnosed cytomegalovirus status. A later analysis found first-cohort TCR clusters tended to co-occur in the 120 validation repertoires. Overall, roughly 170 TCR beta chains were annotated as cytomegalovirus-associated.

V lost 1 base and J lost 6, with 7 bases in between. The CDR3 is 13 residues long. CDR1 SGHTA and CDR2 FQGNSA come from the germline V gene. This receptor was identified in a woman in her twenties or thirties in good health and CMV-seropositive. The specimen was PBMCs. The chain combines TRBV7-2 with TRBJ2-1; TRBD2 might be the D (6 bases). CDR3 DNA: TGTGCCAGCAGCTTAGGGACTATCAATGAGCAGTTCTTC. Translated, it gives CASSLGTINEQFF.